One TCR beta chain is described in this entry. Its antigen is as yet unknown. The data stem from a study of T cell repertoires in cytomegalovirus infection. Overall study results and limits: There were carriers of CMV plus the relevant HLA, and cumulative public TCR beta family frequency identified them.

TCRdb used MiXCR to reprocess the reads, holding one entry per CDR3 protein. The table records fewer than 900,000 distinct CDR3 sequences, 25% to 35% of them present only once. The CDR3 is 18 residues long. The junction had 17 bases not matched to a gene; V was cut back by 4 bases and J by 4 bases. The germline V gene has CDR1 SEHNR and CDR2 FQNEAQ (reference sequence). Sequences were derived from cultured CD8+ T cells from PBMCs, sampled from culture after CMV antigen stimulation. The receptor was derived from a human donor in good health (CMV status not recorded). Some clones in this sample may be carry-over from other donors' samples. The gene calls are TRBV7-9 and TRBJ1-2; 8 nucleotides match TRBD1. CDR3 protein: CASSSVKDRDQLFYGYTF. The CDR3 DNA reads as TGTGCCAGCAGCTCCGTGAAGGACAGGGACCAACTATTCTATGGCTACACCTTC.